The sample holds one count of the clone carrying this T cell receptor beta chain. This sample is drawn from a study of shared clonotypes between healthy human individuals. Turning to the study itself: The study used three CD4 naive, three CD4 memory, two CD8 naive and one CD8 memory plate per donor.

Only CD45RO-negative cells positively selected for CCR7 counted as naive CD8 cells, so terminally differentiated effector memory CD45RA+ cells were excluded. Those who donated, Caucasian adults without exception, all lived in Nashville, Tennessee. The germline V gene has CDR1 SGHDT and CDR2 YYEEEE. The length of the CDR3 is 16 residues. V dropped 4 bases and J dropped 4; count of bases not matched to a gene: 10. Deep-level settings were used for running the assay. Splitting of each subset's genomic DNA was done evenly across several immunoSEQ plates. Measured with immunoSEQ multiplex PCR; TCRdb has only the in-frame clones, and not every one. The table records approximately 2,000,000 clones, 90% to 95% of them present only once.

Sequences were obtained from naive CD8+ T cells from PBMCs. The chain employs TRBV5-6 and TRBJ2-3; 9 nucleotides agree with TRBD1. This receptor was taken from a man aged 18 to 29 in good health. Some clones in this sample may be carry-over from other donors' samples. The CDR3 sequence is CASSPARQGGSDTQYF. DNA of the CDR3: TGTGCCAGCAGCCCGGCCCGACAGGGGGGGTCAGATACGCAGTATTTT.